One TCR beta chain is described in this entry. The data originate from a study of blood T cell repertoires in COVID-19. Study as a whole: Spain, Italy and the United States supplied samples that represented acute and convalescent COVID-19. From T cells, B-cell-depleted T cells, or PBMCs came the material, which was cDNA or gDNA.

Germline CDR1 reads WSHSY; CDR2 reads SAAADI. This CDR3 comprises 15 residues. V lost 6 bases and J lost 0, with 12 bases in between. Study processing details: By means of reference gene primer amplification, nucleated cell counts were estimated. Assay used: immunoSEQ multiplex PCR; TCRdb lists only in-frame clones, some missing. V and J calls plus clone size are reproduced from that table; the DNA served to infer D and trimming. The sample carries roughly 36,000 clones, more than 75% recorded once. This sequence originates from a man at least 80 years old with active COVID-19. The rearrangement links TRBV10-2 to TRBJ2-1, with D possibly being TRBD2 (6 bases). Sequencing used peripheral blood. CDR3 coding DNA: TGCGCCAGCAGAATTGGGGGGACCTCCTACAATGAGCAGTTCTTC. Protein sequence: CASRIGGTSYNEQFF.